This TCR beta chain was retrieved from a study of blood T cell repertoires in COVID-19. About the research overall: The origin of the acute and convalescent COVID-19 samples was the United States, Italy and Spain. In each case, the material was cDNA or gDNA derived from T cells, B-cell-depleted T cells, or PBMCs.

Trimming left V 0 bases short and J 0 bases short, with 9 bases between. Per the germline V gene, CDR1 is KGHSH and CDR2 is LQKENI. CDR3 length: 16 residues. Assay: immunoSEQ multiplex PCR; the TCRdb copy retains only in-frame clones and omits some. The sample contains roughly 150,000 clones, 70% to 90% of which appear only once. The source material was peripheral blood. The rearrangement uses TRBV18 and TRBJ2-4; a weak D match, TRBD2 (6 bases). The sequence was obtained from a human donor in a cohort sampled during active COVID-19. Written as DNA, the CDR3 is TGTGCCAGCTCACCACCTCAGGGACTAGCCAAAAACATTCAGTACTTC. It yields the protein CASSPPQGLAKNIQYF.